Listed here is a single T cell receptor (beta chain). Per germline, CDR1 SGHNT and CDR2 YYREEE (reference sequence). The V end lost 0 bases, the J end lost 3 bases, and 6 bases lay between the germline ends. The CDR3 consists of 14 residues. Patients with stable or active relapsing-remitting disease, all of them treatment-naive, made up the multiple sclerosis controls. When the RNA was reverse transcribed, random hexamers were used with an input of roughly 0.45 to 1 ug. TCRdb recomputed calls from the immunoSEQ multiplex PCR reads with MiXCR, one row per CDR3 protein. The table records about 290,000 distinct CDR3 sequences, approximately 85% of them present only once. The sample comes from a study of CD8 T cells in Susac syndrome.

Sequenced material: CD8+ T cells from PBMCs. The clonotype was recovered from a human donor with multiple sclerosis. The rearrangement uses TRBV5-4 and TRBJ2-2; D gene uncertain. Here the CDR3 reads CASSLDPDTGELFF. CDR3 bases: TGTGCCAGCAGCTTGGATCCCGACACCGGGGAGCTGTTTTTT.